The 21 T cell receptor beta chains below all came from one sample that was sequenced in a study of blood T cell repertoires in COVID-19. The repertoire was sequenced with immunoSEQ multiplex PCR; TCRdb's copy has only in-frame clones and lacks some. The sample holds about 670,000 clones, around 89% seen once. The material sequenced was peripheral blood. These receptors were obtained from a woman aged 18-35 years with acute or convalescent COVID-19.

The genes are TRBV2 and TRBJ1-1, with D unclear. The CDR3 contains 11 residues. In germline, CDR1 is SNHLY, CDR2 FYNNEI. The ends were cut back, 7 bases at V and 7 bases at J, with 10 bases in the middle. CDR3 sequence: CASILIREAFF. The CDR3 nucleotides read TGTGCCAGCATACTGATCCGTGAAGCTTTCTTT.

This clone has a single count. V is TRBV27 and J is TRBJ1-1; D is unclear. Germline V gene lookup returns CDR1 MNHEY and CDR2 SMNVEV (reference sequence). There are 14 residues in the CDR3. V dropped 5 bases and J dropped 4 bases, with 14 bases sitting between them. The CDR3 here is CASSNQVGSTEAFF. Written as DNA, the CDR3 is TGTGCCAGCAGTAACCAAGTCGGTAGCACTGAAGCTTTCTTT.

On this clone itself: Within the sample, other DNA sequences also encode this same CDR3. The gene calls are TRBV30 and TRBJ1-2; D gene uncertain. The CDR3 extends over 14 amino acids. V lost 0 bases and J lost 0, with 8 bases in between. Germline CDR1 GTSNPN, CDR2 SVGIG (reference sequence). CDR3 DNA sequence: TGTGCCTGGAGTGTGCCGGGAGCTAACTATGGCTACACCTTC. Translation gives CAWSVPGANYGYTF.

In this sample, this clone turned up once. J is TRBJ2-7 and V is TRBV7-9, with TRBD1 matching over 8 bases. Germline loops: CDR1 SEHNR, CDR2 FQNEAQ (reference sequence). The V and J ends lost 4 bases and 1 base, in that order; junction bases with no gene match: 6. The CDR3 totals 15 residues. The CDR3 reads CASSSGQGRSYEQYF. The DNA of the CDR3 is TGTGCCAGCAGCTCTGGACAGGGTCGATCCTACGAGCAGTACTTC.

The J gene is TRBJ2-5, the V gene TRBV2; 10 nucleotides match TRBD2. V lost 8 bases, J lost 2 bases, and 8 bases stayed unmatched. This CDR3 has 15 residues. Germline V CDR1 and CDR2: SNHLY, FYNNEI. CDR3 sequence reads: CASLRLAGGQETQYF. CDR3 in DNA: TGTGCCAGCTTAAGATTAGCGGGAGGTCAAGAGACCCAGTACTTC.

The rearrangement joins TRBV10-1 to TRBJ2-7; TRBD2 might be the D (6 bases). CDR3 length: 15 residues. The V gene's germline CDR1 is WNHNN and CDR2 SYGVQD (reference sequence). V was clipped by 2 bases and J by 0 bases, with 11 bases between them. The CDR3, as DNA: TGCGCCAGCAGTGAGGGGCGGGGTAGCTCCTACGAGCAGTACTTC. This encodes CASSEGRGSSYEQYF.

This sequence joins TRBV4-1 and TRBJ1-2, with a tentative D call TRBD1 (5 bases). This CDR3 has 15 residues. Germline V gene data show CDR1 as MGHRA and CDR2 as YSYEKL. Trimming shortened V by 3 bases and J by 5 bases, and 16 bases separated the two germline ends. The CDR3 nucleotides read TGCGCCAGCAGCCAGCCCTCCTCCAGGGTGTATGGCTACACCTTC. The encoded protein is CASSQPSSRVYGYTF.

This sequence joins TRBV5-1 and TRBJ2-7; possibly TRBD1 for D (6 bases). The germline CDR1 and CDR2 sequences are SGHRS and YFSETQ. The CDR3 runs to 12 residues. V was trimmed by 5 bases and J by 4 bases, leaving 10 bases between them. The CDR3 spells CASSTRGYEQYF. The CDR3 nucleotides are TGCGCCAGCAGTACCAGGGGTTACGAGCAGTACTTC.

The chain links TRBV30 to TRBJ1-6, with a tentative D call TRBD1 (6 bases). The germline CDR1 and CDR2 sequences are GTSNPN and SVGIG (reference sequence). The ends were cut back, 2 bases at V and 5 bases at J, with 13 bases in the middle. The CDR3 spans 15 residues. The CDR3 is CAWSPGTRNNSPLHF. For the CDR3, the DNA is TGTGCCTGGAGTCCAGGGACACGAAATAATTCACCCCTCCACTTT.

This clone was seen a handful of times. The chain is built from TRBV7-2 and TRBJ1-2; 10 bases agree with TRBD1. This CDR3 is 14 amino acids long. CDR1 is SGHTA, CDR2 FQGNSA, per germline. Trimming cost V 4 bases and J 6 bases; bases outside gene matches: 5. The CDR3 here is CASSSRTGGNGYTF. In nucleotides, the CDR3 is TGTGCCAGCAGCTCCCGGACAGGGGGGAATGGCTACACCTTC.

The J gene is TRBJ2-7, the V gene TRBV7-9; TRBD1 matches at 11 bases. The CDR3 spans 16 residues. Germline V lookup: CDR1 SEHNR, CDR2 FQNEAQ (reference sequence). J lost 5 bases, V lost 0 bases, and 6 bases had no gene match. The CDR3: CASSLAWGQGVNEQYF. The CDR3, as DNA: TGTGCCAGCAGCTTAGCTTGGGGACAGGGGGTCAACGAGCAGTACTTC.

V usage is TRBV28 and J usage is TRBJ1-1; 8 bases agree with TRBD1. This CDR3 has 17 amino acids. With V trimmed by 4 bases and J by 5 bases, 15 bases remained unmatched. The V gene's germline CDR1 is MDHEN and CDR2 SYDVKM. The CDR3 DNA follows: TGTGCCAGCAGTTCGAATCCGACAGGGGCTGGGGGGACTGAAGCTTTCTTT. Protein: CASSSNPTGAGGTEAFF.

This clone appeared once. V gene TRBV6-5 combines with J gene TRBJ1-1, with 10 bases identical to TRBD1. V lost 5 bases, J lost 5 bases, and 8 bases stayed unmatched. From germline, CDR1 is MNHEY and CDR2 SVGAGI. This CDR3 comprises 15 residues. Here the CDR3 DNA reads TGTGCCAGCAGTACCACAGACAGGGGGCGAACTGAAGCTTTCTTT. Encoded protein: CASSTTDRGRTEAFF.

The gene calls are TRBV19 and TRBJ1-1; 10 bases fit TRBD1. The CDR3 is made up of 18 amino acids. The germline CDR1 and CDR2 sequences are LNHDA and SQIVND (reference sequence). With V trimmed by 5 bases and J by 1 base, 13 bases remained unmatched. The chain's CDR3 is CASSPDSGTGASNTEAFF. The CDR3 DNA follows: TGTGCCAGTAGTCCCGATTCCGGGACAGGGGCCTCGAACACTGAAGCTTTCTTT.

V usage is TRBV4-2 and J usage is TRBJ1-1, with unresolved D. CDR1 and CDR2 (germline): LGHNA, YNFKEQ. There are 11 residues in the CDR3. V was clipped by 1 base and J by 6 bases, with 3 bases between them. CDR3 region: CASSQAAEAFF. CDR3 in DNA: TGTGCCAGCAGCCAAGCTGCTGAAGCTTTCTTT.

Concerning this clone itself: Other DNA variants within this sample encode the same CDR3. The chain joins TRBV5-4 to TRBJ2-3; TRBD1 is a possible D gene (5 bases). The CDR3 covers 13 residues. The germline gives CDR1 SGHNT, CDR2 YYREEE (reference sequence). V lost 2 bases and J lost 1, with 5 bases in between. The CDR3 is CASSLGGTDTQYF. Written as DNA, the CDR3 is TGTGCCAGCAGCTTAGGGGGCACAGATACGCAGTATTTT.

The chain joins TRBV25-1 to TRBJ1-2; D may be TRBD1 (6 bases). The CDR3 length is 14 residues. Germline V gene lookup returns CDR1 MGHDK and CDR2 SYGVNS. V was pared by 2 bases and J by 2 bases, with 9 bases between. CDR3 DNA sequence: TGTGCCAGCAGTGAAGCGAGGGGGAACTATGGCTACACCTTC. It codes for CASSEARGNYGYTF.

This chain joins TRBV6-5 and TRBJ1-1; a weak D match, TRBD1 (6 bases). This CDR3 spans 13 amino acids. CDR1 and CDR2 (germline): MNHEY, SVGAGI. The CDR3 nucleotides are TGTGCAATTAACAGGGTTGGAAACACTGAAGCTTTCTTT. Translation gives CAINRVGNTEAFF.

The CDR3, as DNA: TGCGCCAGCAGCCAAGACCCCCAGGGCACTGAAGCTTTCTTT. It specifies CASSQDPQGTEAFF. V and J are TRBV4-1 and TRBJ1-1, with D maybe TRBD1 (5 bases). In germline, CDR1 is MGHRA, CDR2 YSYEKL. V lost 0 bases to trimming and J lost 4 bases, with 9 bases between them. There are 14 residues in the CDR3.

The rearrangement links TRBV9 to TRBJ2-7; 7 bases agree with TRBD1. Germline assignment: CDR1 SGDLS and CDR2 YYNGEE. J gave up 1 base and V 4 bases, and 8 bases lay outside the gene matches. There are 15 residues in the CDR3. CDR3 nucleotides: TGTGCCAGCAGCCCCGCTCCGGGACAGTCCTACGAGCAGTACTTC. The encoded protein is CASSPAPGQSYEQYF.

The chain recombines TRBV2 with TRBJ1-6; D uncertain. The CDR3 has 15 residues. V gave up 6 bases and J gave up 12 bases, with 21 bases separating them. Germline assignment: CDR1 SNHLY and CDR2 FYNNEI. The CDR3 sequence is CASRSTAFSPRPLHF. The CDR3 bases are TGTGCCAGCAGGTCTACAGCCTTTTCCCCAAGACCCCTCCACTTT.